The following is a T cell receptor beta chain sequence with its context. V lost 6 bases to trimming and J lost 9 bases; unmatched junction nucleotides: 5. The length of the CDR3 is 13 residues. Methods used by the authors: Amplification with reference gene primers provided the estimates of nucleated cell counts. TCRdb keeps only in-frame clones here, not all; method: immunoSEQ multiplex PCR. For V, J and clone size, that table is used; D and trimming come from the DNA. In the table there are 200,000 to 300,000 clones, 80% to 90% of which are singletons. The data were taken from a study of blood T cell repertoires in COVID-19. Study-level background: The origin of the acute and convalescent COVID-19 samples was the United States, Italy and Spain.

The sample comprised peripheral blood. The chain uses TRBV12-3 or TRBV12-4 and TRBJ2-4; 10 positions agree with TRBD1. The source is a woman aged 50 to 60 with acute or convalescent COVID-19. The CDR3 protein is CASSRQGAGIQYF. Here the CDR3 DNA reads TGTGCCAGCAGCCGACAGGGGGCCGGCATTCAGTACTTC.